The present T cell receptor beta chain was sequenced within a study of tumor-infiltrating lymphocytes in localized non-small cell lung cancer. Whole-study findings and limits: Only some patients had TCR sequencing, depending on available tissue.

This clone has a single count. As yet, its antigen is unknown. The J segment lost 0 bases and the V segment lost 0 bases, leaving 9 bases of the junction unmatched. Germline V gives CDR1 SGHRS, CDR2 YFSETQ. The CDR3 is made up of 18 amino acids. Using immunoSEQ multiplex PCR, the repertoire was profiled, and TCRdb retains in-frame clones only, with some absent. The sample lists roughly 12,000 clones; 65% to 90% were seen once. The V and J genes are TRBV5-1 and TRBJ1-3; TRBD1 matches at 7 bases. The clonotype comes from a human donor with non-small cell lung cancer. Input material: uninvolved lung tissue not adjacent to the tumor. The CDR3 nucleotides read TGCGCCAGCAGCTTGGGGCTGGGGCAGGGGGTCTCTGGAAACACCATATATTTT. Translation gives CASSLGLGQGVSGNTIYF.